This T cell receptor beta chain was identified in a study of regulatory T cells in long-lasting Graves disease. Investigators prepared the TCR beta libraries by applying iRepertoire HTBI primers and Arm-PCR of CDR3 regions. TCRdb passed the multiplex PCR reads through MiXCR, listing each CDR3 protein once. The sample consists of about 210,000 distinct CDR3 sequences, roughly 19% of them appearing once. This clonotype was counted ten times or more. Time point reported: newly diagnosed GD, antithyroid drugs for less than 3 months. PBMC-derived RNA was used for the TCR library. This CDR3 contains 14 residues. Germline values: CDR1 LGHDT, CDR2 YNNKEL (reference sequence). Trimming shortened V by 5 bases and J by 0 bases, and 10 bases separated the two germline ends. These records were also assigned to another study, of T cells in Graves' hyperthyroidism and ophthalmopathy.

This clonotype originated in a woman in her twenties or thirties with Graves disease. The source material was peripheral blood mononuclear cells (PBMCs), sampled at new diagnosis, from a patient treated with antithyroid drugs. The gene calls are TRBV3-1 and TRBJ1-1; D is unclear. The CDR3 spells CASSRHNMNTEAFF. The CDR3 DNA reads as TGTGCCAGCAGCAGGCACAACATGAACACTGAAGCTTTCTTT.